This T cell receptor beta chain was profiled in a study of T cells in narcolepsy. Regarding the study as a whole: Blood of same and different patients, but not healthy controls, reportedly held recurring autoreactive clonotypes.

Produced via immunoSEQ multiplex PCR; TCRdb's table is partial and in-frame only. Of about 25,000 clones in the sample, 84% were seen once. About this clone: Its antigen is not identified.

CDR3 length: 14 residues. Between the trimmed V and J ends, which lost 0 bases and 2 bases, there was a span of 7 bases. Per the germline V gene, CDR1 is LNHDA and CDR2 is SQIVND (reference sequence). The sequence derives from a human donor with narcolepsy. Sequenced material: CD45RA- memory CD4+ T cells from PBMCs. The rearrangement joins TRBV19 to TRBJ1-1, with D uncertain. CDR3 sequence (DNA): TGTGCCAGTAGTATAGACAGGAAAAACACTGAAGCTTTCTTT. It translates to CASSIDRKNTEAFF. Using reference TRBV19 and TRBJ1-1 for the parts outside the CDR3, the full variable domain is DGGITQSPKYLFRKEGQNVTLSCEQNLNHDAMYWYRQDPGQGLRLIYYSQIVNDFQKGDIAEGYSVSREKKESFPLTVTSAQKNPTAFYLCASSIDRKNTEAFFGQGTRLTVV.